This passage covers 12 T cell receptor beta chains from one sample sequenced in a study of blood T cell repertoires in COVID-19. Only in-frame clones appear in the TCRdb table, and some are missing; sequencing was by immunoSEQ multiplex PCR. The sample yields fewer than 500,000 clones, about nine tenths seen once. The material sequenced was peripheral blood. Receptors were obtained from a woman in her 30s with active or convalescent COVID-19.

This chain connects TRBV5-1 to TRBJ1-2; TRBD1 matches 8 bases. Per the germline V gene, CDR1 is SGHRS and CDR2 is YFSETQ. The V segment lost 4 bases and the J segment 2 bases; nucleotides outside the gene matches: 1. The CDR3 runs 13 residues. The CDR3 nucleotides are TGCGCCAGCAGCCGGACAGGGAACTATGGCTACACCTTC. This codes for CASSRTGNYGYTF.

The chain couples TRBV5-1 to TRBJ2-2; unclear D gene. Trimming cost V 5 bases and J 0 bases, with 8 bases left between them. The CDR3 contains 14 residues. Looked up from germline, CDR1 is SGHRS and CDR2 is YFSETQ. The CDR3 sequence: CASRVETNTGELFF. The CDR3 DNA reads TGCGCCAGCAGGGTTGAGACGAACACCGGGGAGCTGTTTTTT.

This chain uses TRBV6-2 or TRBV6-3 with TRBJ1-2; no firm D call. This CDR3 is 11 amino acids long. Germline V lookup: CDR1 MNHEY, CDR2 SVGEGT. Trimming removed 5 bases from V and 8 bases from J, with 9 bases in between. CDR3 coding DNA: TGTGCCAGCAGTCCGGGGTTCGGCTACACCTTC. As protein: CASSPGFGYTF.

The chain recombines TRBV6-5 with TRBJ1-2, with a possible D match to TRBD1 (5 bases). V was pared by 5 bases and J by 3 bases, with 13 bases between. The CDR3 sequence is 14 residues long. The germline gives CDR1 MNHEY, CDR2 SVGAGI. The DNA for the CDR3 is TGTGCCAGCAGTCCCACGACAGATCACTATGGCTACACCTTC. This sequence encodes CASSPTTDHYGYTF.

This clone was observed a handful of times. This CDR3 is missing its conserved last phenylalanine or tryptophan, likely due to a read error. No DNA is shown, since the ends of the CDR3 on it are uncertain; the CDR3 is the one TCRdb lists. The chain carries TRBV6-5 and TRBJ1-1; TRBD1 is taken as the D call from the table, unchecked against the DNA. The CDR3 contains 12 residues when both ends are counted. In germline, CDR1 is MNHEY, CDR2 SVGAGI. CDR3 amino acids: CASSPGQGTILV.

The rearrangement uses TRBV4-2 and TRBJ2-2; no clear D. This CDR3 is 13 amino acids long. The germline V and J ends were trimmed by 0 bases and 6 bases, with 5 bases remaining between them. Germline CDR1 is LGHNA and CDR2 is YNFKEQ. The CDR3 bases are TGTGCCAGCAGCCAAGAGAGGTCCGGGGAGCTGTTTTTT. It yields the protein CASSQERSGELFF.

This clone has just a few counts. CDR3 in amino acids: CAISRDRANEKLFF. The CDR3 DNA sequence: TGTGCCATCTCTCGTGACAGGGCTAATGAAAAACTGTTTTTT. The J gene is TRBJ1-4, the V gene TRBV10-3; TRBD1 matches 7 bases. With V trimmed by 8 bases and J by 3 bases, 6 bases remained unmatched. Germline V gene data show CDR1 as ENHRY and CDR2 as SYGVKD. The CDR3 is 14 residues long.

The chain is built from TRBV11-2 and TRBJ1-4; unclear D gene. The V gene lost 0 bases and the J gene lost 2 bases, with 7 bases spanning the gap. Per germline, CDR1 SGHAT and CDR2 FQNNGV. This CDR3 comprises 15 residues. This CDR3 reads CASSLDARTNEKLFF. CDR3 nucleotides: TGTGCCAGCAGCTTAGATGCCAGGACTAATGAAAAACTGTTTTTT.

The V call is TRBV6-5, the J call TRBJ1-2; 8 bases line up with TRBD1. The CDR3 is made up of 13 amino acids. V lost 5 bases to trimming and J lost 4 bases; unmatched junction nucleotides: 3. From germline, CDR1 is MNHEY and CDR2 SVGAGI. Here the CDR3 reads CASSKTGVYGYTF. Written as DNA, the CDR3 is TGTGCCAGCAGTAAGACAGGGGTCTATGGCTACACCTTC.

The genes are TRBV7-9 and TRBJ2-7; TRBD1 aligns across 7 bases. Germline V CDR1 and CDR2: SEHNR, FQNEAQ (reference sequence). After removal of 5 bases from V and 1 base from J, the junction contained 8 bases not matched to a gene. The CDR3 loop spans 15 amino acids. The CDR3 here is CASSQGQVQSYEQYF. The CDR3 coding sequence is TGTGCCAGCAGCCAAGGACAGGTTCAATCCTACGAGCAGTACTTC.

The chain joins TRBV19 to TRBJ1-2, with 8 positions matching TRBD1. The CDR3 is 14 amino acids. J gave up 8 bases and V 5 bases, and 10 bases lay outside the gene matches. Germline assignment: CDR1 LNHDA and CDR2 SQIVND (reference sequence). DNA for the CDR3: TGTGCCAGTAGTCTTCAGGGGGCAGTCAAAGGCTACACCTTC. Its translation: CASSLQGAVKGYTF. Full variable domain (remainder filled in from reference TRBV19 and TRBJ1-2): DGGITQSPKYLFRKEGQNVTLSCEQNLNHDAMYWYRQDPGQGLRLIYYSQIVNDFQKGDIAEGYSVSREKKESFPLTVTSAQKNPTAFYLCASSLQGAVKGYTFGSGTRLTVV.

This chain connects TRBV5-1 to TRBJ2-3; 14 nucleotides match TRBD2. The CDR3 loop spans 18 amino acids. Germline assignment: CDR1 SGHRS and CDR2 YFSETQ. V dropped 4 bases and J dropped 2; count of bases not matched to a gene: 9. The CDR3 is CASSPGLAGGLITDTQYF. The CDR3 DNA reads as TGCGCCAGCAGCCCAGGACTAGCGGGGGGCCTTATCACAGATACGCAGTATTTT. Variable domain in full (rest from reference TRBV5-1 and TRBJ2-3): KAGVTQTPRYLIKTRGQQVTLSCSPISGHRSVSWYQQTPGQGLQFLFEYFSETQRNKGNFPGRFSGRQFSNSRSEMNVSTLELGDSALYLCASSPGLAGGLITDTQYFGPGTRLTVL.